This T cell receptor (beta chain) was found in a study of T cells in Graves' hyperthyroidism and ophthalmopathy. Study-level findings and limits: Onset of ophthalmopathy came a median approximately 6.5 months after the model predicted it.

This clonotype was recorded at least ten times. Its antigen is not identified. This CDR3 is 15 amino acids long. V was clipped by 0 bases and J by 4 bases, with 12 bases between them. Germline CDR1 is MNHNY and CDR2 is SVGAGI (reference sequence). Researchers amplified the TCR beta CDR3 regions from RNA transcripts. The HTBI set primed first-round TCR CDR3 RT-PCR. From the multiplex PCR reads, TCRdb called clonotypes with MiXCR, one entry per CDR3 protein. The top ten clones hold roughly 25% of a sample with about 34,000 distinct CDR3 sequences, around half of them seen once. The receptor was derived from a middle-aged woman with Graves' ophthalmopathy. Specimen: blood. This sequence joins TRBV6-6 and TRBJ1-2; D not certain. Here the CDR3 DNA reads TGTGCCAGCAGTTACTCTGGCCAGCAGACCTATGGCTACACCTTC. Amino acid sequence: CASSYSGQQTYGYTF.